This T cell receptor (beta chain) derives from a study of blood T cell repertoires in COVID-19. In the study overall: The samples span acute and convalescent COVID-19 from the United States, Italy and Spain. PBMCs, B-cell-depleted T cells, or T cells were the source of the cDNA or gDNA that made up the material.

The table lists this clone with a count of one. V lost 4 bases, J lost 2 bases, and 7 bases stayed unmatched. CDR3 length equals 16 residues. The germline V gene has CDR1 SGHTA and CDR2 FQGTGA. Per the original methods: Amplified reference gene primers provided the basis for estimating nucleated cell counts. Data came from immunoSEQ multiplex PCR; TCRdb stores just in-frame clones and leaves some out. V, J and clone size were drawn from that table, and D and trimming were deduced from the DNA. The repertoire holds 200,000 to 250,000 clones, roughly 80% seen once, with around a sixth in the top ten. The rearrangement links TRBV7-3 to TRBJ1-3, with 8 bases lining up with TRBD1. The sequenced sample was peripheral blood. This TCR was recovered from a woman of 80 years or more with active or convalescent COVID-19. This chain's CDR3 is CASSSNRGGTGNTIYF. CDR3 sequence (DNA): TGTGCCAGCAGCTCGAACAGGGGGGGAACTGGAAACACCATATATTTT.